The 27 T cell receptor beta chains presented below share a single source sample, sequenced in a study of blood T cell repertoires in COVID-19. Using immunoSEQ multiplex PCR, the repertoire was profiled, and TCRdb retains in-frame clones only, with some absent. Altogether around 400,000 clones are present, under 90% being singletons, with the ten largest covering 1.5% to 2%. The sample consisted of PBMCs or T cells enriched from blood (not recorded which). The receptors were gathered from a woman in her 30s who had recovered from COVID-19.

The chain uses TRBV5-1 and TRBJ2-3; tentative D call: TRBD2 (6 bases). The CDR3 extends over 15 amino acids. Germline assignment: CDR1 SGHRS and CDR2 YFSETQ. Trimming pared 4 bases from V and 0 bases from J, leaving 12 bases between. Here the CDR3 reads CASSPLAESTDTQYF. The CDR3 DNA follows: TGCGCCAGCAGCCCGTTAGCGGAAAGCACAGATACGCAGTATTTT.

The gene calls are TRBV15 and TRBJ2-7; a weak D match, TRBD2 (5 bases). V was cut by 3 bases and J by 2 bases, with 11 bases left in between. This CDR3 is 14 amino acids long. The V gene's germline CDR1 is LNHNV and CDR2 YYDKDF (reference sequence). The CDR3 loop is CATSRDSGTYEQYF. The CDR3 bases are TGTGCCACCAGCAGGGACTCAGGAACCTACGAGCAGTACTTC. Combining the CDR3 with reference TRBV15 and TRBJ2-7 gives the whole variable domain DAMVIQNPRYQVTQFGKPVTLSCSQTLNHNVMYWYQQKSSQAPKLLFHYYDKDFNNEADTPDNFQSRRPNTSFCFLDIRSPGLGDTAMYLCATSRDSGTYEQYFGPGTRLTVT.

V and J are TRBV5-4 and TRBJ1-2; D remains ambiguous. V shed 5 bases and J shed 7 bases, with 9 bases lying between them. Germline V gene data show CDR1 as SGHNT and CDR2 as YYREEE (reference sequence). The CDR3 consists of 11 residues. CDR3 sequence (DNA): TGTGCCAGCAGTTTTGGCACTGGCTACACCTTC. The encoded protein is CASSFGTGYTF.

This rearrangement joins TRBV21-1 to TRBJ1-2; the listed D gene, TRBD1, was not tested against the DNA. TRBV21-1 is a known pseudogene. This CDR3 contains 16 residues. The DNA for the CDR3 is TGTGCCAGCAGCAAAGTAGAACAGGGCGCACCCTATGGCTACACCTTC. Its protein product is CASSKVEQGAPYGYTF.

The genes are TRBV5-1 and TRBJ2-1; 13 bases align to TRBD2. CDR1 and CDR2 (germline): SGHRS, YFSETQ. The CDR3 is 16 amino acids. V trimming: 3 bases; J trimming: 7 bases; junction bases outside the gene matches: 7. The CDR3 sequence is CASSSGLAGVRNEQFF. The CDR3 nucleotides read TGCGCCAGCAGCTCCGGACTAGCGGGAGTCCGGAATGAGCAGTTCTTC.

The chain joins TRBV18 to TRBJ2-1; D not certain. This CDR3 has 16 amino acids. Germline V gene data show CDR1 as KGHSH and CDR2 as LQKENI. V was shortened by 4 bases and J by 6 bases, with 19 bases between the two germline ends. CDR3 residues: CASSLGSPATGNEQFF. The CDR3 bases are TGTGCCAGCTCACTTGGCTCCCCGGCCACGGGCAATGAGCAGTTCTTC.

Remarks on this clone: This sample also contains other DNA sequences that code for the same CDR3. CDR3 in DNA: TGTGCCAGCAGCCAAGAATTGTCGGGCGGGGAGCTGTTTTTT. Its translation is CASSQELSGGELFF. V usage is TRBV3-1 (or the pseudogene TRBV3-2) and J usage is TRBJ2-2; D not resolved. Germline V lookup: CDR1 LGHDT, CDR2 YNNKEL (reference sequence). V lost 0 bases and J 7 bases, leaving 9 bases between the germline ends. The CDR3 is 14 amino acids.

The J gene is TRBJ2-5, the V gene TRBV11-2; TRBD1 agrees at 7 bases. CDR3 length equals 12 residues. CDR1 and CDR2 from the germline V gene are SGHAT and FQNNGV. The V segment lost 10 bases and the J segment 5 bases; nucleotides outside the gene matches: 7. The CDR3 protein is CAMTGRAETQYF. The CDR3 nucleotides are TGTGCCATGACAGGGAGAGCGGAGACCCAGTACTTC.

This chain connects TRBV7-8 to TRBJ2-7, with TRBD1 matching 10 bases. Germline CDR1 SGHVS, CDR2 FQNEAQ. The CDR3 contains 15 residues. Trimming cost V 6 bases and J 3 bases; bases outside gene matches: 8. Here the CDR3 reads CASSSGTGVFYEQYF. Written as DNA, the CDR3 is TGTGCCAGCAGTTCCGGGACAGGGGTCTTCTACGAGCAGTACTTC.

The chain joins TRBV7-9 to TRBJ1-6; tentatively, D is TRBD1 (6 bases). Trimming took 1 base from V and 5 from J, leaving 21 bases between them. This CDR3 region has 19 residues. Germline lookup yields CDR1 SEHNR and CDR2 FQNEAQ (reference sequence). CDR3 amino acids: CASSLGLGGKQGDNSPLHF. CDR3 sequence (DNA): TGTGCCAGCAGCTTAGGCCTGGGTGGAAAACAGGGAGATAATTCACCCCTCCACTTT.

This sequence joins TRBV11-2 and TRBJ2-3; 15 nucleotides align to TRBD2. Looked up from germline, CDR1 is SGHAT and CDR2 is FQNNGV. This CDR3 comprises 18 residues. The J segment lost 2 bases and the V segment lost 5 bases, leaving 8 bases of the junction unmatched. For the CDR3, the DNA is TGTGCCAGCAGCCCGGGGACTAGCGGGGGGCCCTACACAGATACGCAGTATTTT. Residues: CASSPGTSGGPYTDTQYF.

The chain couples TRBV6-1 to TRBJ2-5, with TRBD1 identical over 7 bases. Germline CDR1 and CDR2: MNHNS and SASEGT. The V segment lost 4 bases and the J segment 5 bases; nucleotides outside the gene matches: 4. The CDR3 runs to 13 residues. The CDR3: CASSVLQGETQYF. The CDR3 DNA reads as TGTGCCAGCAGTGTTTTACAGGGGGAGACCCAGTACTTC.

In DNA form, the CDR3 reads TGTGCCAGCAGTTTTAGGCCCTCCGACAGACTGAACACTGAAGCTTTCTTT. Protein sequence: CASSFRPSDRLNTEAFF. The J gene is TRBJ1-1, the V gene TRBV28; TRBD1 is a possible D gene (5 bases). Trimming took off 3 bases at V and 0 bases at J, with 17 bases between the two ends. The V gene's germline CDR1 is MDHEN and CDR2 SYDVKM. The CDR3 has 17 amino acids.

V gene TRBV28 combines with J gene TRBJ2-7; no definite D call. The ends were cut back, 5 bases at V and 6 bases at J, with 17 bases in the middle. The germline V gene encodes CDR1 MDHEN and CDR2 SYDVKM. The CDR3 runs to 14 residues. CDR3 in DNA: TGTGCCAGCAGTCCCTCAACTCCCGCCCCCGAGCAGTACTTC. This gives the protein CASSPSTPAPEQYF.

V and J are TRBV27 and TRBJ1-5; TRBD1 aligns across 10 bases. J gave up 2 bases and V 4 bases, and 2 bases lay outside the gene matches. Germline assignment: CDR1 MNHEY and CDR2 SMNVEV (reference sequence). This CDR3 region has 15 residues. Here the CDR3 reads CASSSGQGGNQPQHF. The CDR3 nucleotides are TGTGCCAGCAGTTCTGGACAGGGGGGCAATCAGCCCCAGCATTTT.

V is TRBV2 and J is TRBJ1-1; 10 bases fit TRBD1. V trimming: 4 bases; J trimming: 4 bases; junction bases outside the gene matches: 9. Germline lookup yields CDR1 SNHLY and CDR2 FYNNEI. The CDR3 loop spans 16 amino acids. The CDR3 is CASSGPGTGERTEAFF. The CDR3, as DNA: TGTGCCAGCAGTGGGCCCGGGACAGGGGAGCGCACTGAAGCTTTCTTT. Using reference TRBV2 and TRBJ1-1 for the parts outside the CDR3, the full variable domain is EPEVTQTPSHQVTQMGQEVILRCVPISNHLYFYWYRQILGQKVEFLVSFYNNEISEKSEIFDDQFSVERPDGSNFTLKIRSTKLEDSAMYFCASSGPGTGERTEAFFGQGTRLTVV.

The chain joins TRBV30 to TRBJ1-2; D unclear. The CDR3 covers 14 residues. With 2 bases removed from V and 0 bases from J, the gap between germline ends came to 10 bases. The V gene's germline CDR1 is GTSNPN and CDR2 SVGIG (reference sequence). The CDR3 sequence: CAWSLGEANYGYTF. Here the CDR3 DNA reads TGTGCCTGGAGTTTGGGCGAAGCTAACTATGGCTACACCTTC.

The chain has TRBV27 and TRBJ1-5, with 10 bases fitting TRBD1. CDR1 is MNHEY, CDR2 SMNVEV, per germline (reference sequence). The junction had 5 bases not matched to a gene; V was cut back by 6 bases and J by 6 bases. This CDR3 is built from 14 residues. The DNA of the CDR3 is TGTGCCAGCAGACCGACAGGGGGCTTTCAGCCCCAGCATTTT. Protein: CASRPTGGFQPQHF.

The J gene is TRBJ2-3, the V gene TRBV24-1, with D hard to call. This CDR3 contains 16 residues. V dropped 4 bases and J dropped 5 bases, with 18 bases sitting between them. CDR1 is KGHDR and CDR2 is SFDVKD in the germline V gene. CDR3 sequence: CATSDEQRLKLDTQYF. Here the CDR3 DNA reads TGTGCCACCAGTGACGAGCAGCGTTTAAAATTAGATACGCAGTATTTT.

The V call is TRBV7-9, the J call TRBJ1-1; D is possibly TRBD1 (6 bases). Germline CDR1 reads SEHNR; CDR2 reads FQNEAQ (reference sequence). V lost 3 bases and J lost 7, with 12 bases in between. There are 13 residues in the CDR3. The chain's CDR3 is CASSFLSGHEAFF. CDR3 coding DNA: TGTGCCAGCAGCTTCCTGTCGGGACATGAAGCTTTCTTT.

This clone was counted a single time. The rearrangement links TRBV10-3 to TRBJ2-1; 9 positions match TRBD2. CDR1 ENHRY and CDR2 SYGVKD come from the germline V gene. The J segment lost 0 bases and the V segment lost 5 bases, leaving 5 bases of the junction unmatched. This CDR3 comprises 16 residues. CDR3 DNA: TGTGCCATCAGTACCTTTAGCGGGAGCTCCTACAATGAGCAGTTCTTC. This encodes CAISTFSGSSYNEQFF.

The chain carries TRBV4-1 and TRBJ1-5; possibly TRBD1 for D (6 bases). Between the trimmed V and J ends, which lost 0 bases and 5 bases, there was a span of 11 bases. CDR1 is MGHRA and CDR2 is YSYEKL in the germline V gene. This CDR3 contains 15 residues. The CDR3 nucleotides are TGCGCCAGCAGCCAAGAAGCGGGACACTATCAGCCCCAGCATTTT. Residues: CASSQEAGHYQPQHF.

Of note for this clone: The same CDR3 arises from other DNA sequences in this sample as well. CDR3: CASSLTYEQYF. The CDR3 nucleotides read TGTGCCAGCAGTCTAACCTACGAGCAGTACTTC. The rearrangement links TRBV28 to TRBJ2-7; no clear D gene. The CDR3 extends over 11 amino acids. CDR1 MDHEN and CDR2 SYDVKM come from the germline V gene. V lost 5 bases to trimming and J lost 2 bases, with 4 bases between them.

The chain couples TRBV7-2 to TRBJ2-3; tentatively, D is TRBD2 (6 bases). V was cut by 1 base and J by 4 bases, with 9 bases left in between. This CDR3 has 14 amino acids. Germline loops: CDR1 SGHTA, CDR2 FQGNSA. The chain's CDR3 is CASSLVGGADTQYF. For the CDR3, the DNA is TGTGCCAGCAGCTTAGTCGGAGGGGCAGATACGCAGTATTTT.

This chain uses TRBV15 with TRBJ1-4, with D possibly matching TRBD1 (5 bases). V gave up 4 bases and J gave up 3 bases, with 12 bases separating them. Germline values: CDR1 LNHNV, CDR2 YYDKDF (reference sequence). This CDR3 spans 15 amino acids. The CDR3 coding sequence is TGTGCCACCAGCATCCAGGGTAGGGCTAATGAAAAACTGTTTTTT. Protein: CATSIQGRANEKLFF.

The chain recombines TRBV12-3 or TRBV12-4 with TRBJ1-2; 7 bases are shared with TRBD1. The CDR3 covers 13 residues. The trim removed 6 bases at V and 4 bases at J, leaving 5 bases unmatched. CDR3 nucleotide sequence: TGTGCCAGCAGCCGACAGGGAGTCTATGGCTACACCTTC. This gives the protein CASSRQGVYGYTF.

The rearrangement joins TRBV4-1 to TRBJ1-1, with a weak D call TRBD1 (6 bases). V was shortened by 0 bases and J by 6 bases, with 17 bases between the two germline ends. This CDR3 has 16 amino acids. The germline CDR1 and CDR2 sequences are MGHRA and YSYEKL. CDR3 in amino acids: CASSQDDEGERPEAFF. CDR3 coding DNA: TGCGCCAGCAGCCAAGATGACGAGGGGGAGCGCCCTGAAGCTTTCTTT.